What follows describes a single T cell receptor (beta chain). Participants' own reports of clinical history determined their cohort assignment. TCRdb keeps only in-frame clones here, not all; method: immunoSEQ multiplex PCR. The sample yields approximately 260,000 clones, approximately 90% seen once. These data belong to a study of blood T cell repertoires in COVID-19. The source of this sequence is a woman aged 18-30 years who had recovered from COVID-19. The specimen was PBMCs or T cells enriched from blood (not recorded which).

CDR3 loop: CASGGGRQYYTF. DNA for the CDR3: TGTGCCAGCGGGGGGGGACGGCAGTACTACACCTTC. V gene TRBV7-9 combines with J gene TRBJ1-2; D might be TRBD1 (5 bases). The V gene's germline CDR1 is SEHNR and CDR2 FQNEAQ (reference sequence). V lost 8 bases, J lost 10 bases, and 17 bases lay in between. The CDR3 sequence is 12 residues long.